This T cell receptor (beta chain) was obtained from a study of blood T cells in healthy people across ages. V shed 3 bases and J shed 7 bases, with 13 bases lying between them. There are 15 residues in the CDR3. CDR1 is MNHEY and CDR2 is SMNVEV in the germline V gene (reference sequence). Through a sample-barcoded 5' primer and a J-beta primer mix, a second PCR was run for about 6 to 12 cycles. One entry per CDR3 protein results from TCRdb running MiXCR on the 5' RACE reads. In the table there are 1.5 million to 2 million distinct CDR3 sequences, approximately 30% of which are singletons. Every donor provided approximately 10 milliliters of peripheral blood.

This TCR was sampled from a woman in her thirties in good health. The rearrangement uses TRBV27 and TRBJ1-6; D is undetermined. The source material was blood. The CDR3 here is CASSLGGRPNSPLHF. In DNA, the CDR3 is TGTGCCAGCAGTTTGGGCGGTCGGCCAAATTCACCCCTCCACTTT.